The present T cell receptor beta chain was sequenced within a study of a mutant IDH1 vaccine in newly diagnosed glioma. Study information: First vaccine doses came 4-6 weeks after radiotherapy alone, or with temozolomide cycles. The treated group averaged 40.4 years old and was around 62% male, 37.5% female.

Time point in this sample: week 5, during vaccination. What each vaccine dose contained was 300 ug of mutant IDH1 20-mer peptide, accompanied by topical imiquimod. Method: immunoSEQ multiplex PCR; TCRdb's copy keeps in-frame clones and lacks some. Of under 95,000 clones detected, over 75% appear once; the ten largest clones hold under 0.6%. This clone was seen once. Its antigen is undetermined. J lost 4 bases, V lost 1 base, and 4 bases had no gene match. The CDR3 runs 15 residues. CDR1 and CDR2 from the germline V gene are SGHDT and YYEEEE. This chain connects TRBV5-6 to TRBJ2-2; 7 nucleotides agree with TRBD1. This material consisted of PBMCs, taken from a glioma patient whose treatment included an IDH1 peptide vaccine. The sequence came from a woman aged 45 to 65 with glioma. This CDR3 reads CASSLQQGITGELFF. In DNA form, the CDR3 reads TGTGCCAGCAGCTTGCAACAGGGGATCACCGGGGAGCTGTTTTTT.